These 21 T cell receptor beta chains originate from one sample sequenced in a study of brain T cells in children with intractable seizures. Clones were sequenced by immunoSEQ multiplex PCR, and TCRdb holds only the in-frame ones, with some missing. The data hold approximately 60,000 clones, with approximately 95% observed a single time. The sequenced sample was peripheral blood, obtained at surgery. The source is a boy younger than two with focal cortical dysplasia and intractable seizures.

The DNA for the CDR3 is TGTGCCAGCAGCTTGCGACAGGGAGGGAGGGATACGCAGTATTTT. It codes for CASSLRQGGRDTQYF. The chain links TRBV7-9 to TRBJ2-3; D tentatively reads TRBD1 or TRBD2 (7 bases each). V gave up 3 bases and J gave up 6 bases, with 16 bases separating them. CDR1 and CDR2 (germline): SEHNR, FQNEAQ (reference sequence). This CDR3 contains 15 residues.

V is TRBV6-2 or TRBV6-3 and J is TRBJ1-5; D is undetermined. The CDR3 contains 13 residues. Germline values: CDR1 MNHEY, CDR2 SVGEGT. The V end was cut by 2 bases, the J end by 6 bases, with 8 bases between. CDR3 in amino acids: CASSYDWGQPQHF. In nucleotides, the CDR3 is TGTGCCAGCAGTTACGACTGGGGTCAGCCCCAGCATTTT.

This clone was recorded once. V gene TRBV7-6 combines with J gene TRBJ2-6; D is ambiguous. The CDR3 is 14 residues long. Germline lookup yields CDR1 SGHVS and CDR2 FNYEAQ. Between the trimmed V and J ends, which lost 5 bases and 0 bases, there was a span of 5 bases. The CDR3 DNA reads as TGTGCCAGCAGCGCGAGCTCTGGGGCCAACGTCCTGACTTTC. Protein sequence: CASSASSGANVLTF.

This chain joins TRBV28 and TRBJ1-2; maybe TRBD1 (5 bases). The V gene's germline CDR1 is MDHEN and CDR2 SYDVKM. The CDR3 runs to 17 residues. V shed 4 bases and J shed 5 bases, with 23 bases lying between them. For the CDR3, the DNA is TGTGCCAGCAGTTCGAACGCTGACAGATCCTCACCATATGGCTACACCTTC. It codes for CASSSNADRSSPYGYTF.

The chain combines TRBV20-1 with TRBJ2-3, with D possibly called TRBD1 or TRBD2 (6 bases each). V shed 6 bases and J shed 6 bases, with 10 bases lying between them. The germline CDR1 and CDR2 sequences are DFQATT and SNEGSKA (reference sequence). The CDR3 is 11 amino acids. CDR3 sequence: CSAPGADTQYF. Here the CDR3 DNA reads TGCAGTGCCCCGGGGGCGGATACGCAGTATTTT.

V gene TRBV3-1 (or the pseudogene TRBV3-2) combines with J gene TRBJ2-3; D ambiguous. The CDR3 covers 14 residues. The V and J ends lost 1 base and 1 base respectively, with 6 bases between them. CDR1 is LGHDT and CDR2 is YNNKEL in the germline V gene (reference sequence). This CDR3 is CASSQALGTDTQYF. CDR3 bases: TGTGCCAGCAGCCAAGCTCTAGGCACAGATACGCAGTATTTT.

CDR3 protein: CSVGQQNTEAFF. As DNA, the CDR3 is TGCAGCGTTGGCCAACAGAACACTGAAGCTTTCTTT. The chain joins TRBV29-1 to TRBJ1-1, with no clear D. V shed 4 bases and J shed 1 base, with 7 bases lying between them. CDR1 is SQVTM, CDR2 ANQGSEA, per germline. This CDR3 has 12 amino acids. Full variable domain (outside the CDR3, taken from reference TRBV29-1 and TRBJ1-1): SAVISQKPSRDICQRGTSLTIQCQVDSQVTMMFWYRQQPGQSLTLIATANQGSEATYESGFVIDKFPISRPNLTFSTLTVSNMSPEDSSIYLCSVGQQNTEAFFGQGTRLTVV.

The V call is TRBV18, the J call TRBJ2-7; perhaps D is TRBD1 or TRBD2 (5 bases each). The germline V and J ends were trimmed by 5 bases and 5 bases, with 10 bases remaining between them. Germline CDR1 reads KGHSH; CDR2 reads LQKENI. The CDR3 runs 12 residues. CDR3 bases: TGTGCCAGCTCAAACCGAGGGGACGAGCAGTACTTC. It yields the protein CASSNRGDEQYF.

In its sample, this clone was seen once. This sequence joins TRBV7-3 and TRBJ2-3; TRBD1 might be the D (5 bases). CDR3 length equals 13 residues. The germline CDR1 and CDR2 sequences are SGHTA and FQGTGA. V was cut by 2 bases and J by 7 bases, with 10 bases left in between. Here the CDR3 reads CASSLFKGNTQYF. The DNA of the CDR3 is TGTGCCAGCAGCTTATTCAAGGGGAATACGCAGTATTTT.

Here the CDR3 reads CASRPAPHRGLTNYGYTF. The CDR3 DNA reads TGCGCCAGCAGACCAGCCCCCCACAGGGGGCTAACGAACTATGGCTACACCTTC. The gene calls are TRBV5-1 and TRBJ1-2, with 9 bases matching TRBD1. The CDR3 is made up of 18 amino acids. Germline CDR1 reads SGHRS; CDR2 reads YFSETQ. V gave up 5 bases and J gave up 2 bases; unmatched junction bases: 16. Drawing the rest from reference TRBV5-1 and TRBJ1-2, the complete variable domain is KAGVTQTPRYLIKTRGQQVTLSCSPISGHRSVSWYQQTPGQGLQFLFEYFSETQRNKGNFPGRFSGRQFSNSRSEMNVSTLELGDSALYLCASRPAPHRGLTNYGYTFGSGTRLTVV.

This chain uses TRBV15 with TRBJ2-7, with D tentatively TRBD1 or TRBD2 (5 bases each). The germline CDR1 and CDR2 sequences are LNHNV and YYDKDF (reference sequence). V lost 1 base and J lost 0, with 16 bases in between. CDR3 length: 17 residues. CDR3 bases: TGTGCCACCAGCAGAGGTTACGAGGGGACGACCTCCTACGAGCAGTACTTC. It yields the protein CATSRGYEGTTSYEQYF.

This clone occurred a few times. V is TRBV10-3 and J is TRBJ1-3; 9 positions agree with TRBD1. Germline V gene lookup returns CDR1 ENHRY and CDR2 SYGVKD. The ends lost 6 bases at V and 2 bases at J; junction bases unmatched: 5. The CDR3 consists of 15 residues. As DNA, the CDR3 is TGTGCCATCAGCCGCGGACAGGGGACTGGAAACACCATATATTTT. It yields the protein CAISRGQGTGNTIYF.

This clone was seen only once. This chain links TRBV19 with TRBJ2-5; 7 bases match TRBD1. Germline V gives CDR1 LNHDA, CDR2 SQIVND (reference sequence). The CDR3 contains 15 residues. Trimming removed 3 bases from V and 0 bases from J; junction bases left unmatched: 4. CDR3 DNA sequence: TGTGCCAGTAGTATCCCCGGGACAGACCAAGAGACCCAGTACTTC. It yields the protein CASSIPGTDQETQYF.

This clone is a singleton in its sample. V is TRBV5-1 and J is TRBJ2-2, with TRBD1 as a possible D gene (6 bases). This CDR3 has 15 residues. V lost 0 bases and J 5 bases, leaving 11 bases between the germline ends. CDR1 SGHRS and CDR2 YFSETQ come from the germline V gene. This chain's CDR3 is CASSLALGGTGELFF. The CDR3 DNA is TGCGCCAGCAGCTTGGCTCTAGGGGGAACCGGGGAGCTGTTTTTT. The full variable domain, in which reference TRBV5-1 and TRBJ2-2 provide the parts outside the CDR3, is KAGVTQTPRYLIKTRGQQVTLSCSPISGHRSVSWYQQTPGQGLQFLFEYFSETQRNKGNFPGRFSGRQFSNSRSEMNVSTLELGDSALYLCASSLALGGTGELFFGEGSRLTVL.

This sequence joins TRBV5-1 and TRBJ2-3; D ambiguous. The V gene's germline CDR1 is SGHRS and CDR2 YFSETQ. Trimming cost V 0 bases and J 2 bases, with 7 bases left between them. The length of the CDR3 is 14 residues. CDR3 coding DNA: TGCGCCAGCAGCTTGGTACTCCCCACAGATACGCAGTATTTT. Protein: CASSLVLPTDTQYF.

The chain has TRBV13 and TRBJ2-3; 7 positions agree with TRBD2. Germline V gene sequence: CDR1 PRHDT, CDR2 FYEKMQ (reference sequence). The CDR3 length is 14 residues. J gave up 4 bases and V 5 bases, and 6 bases lay outside the gene matches. The CDR3 here is CASSPKREADTQYF. The DNA for the CDR3 is TGTGCCAGCAGCCCTAAGCGGGAAGCAGATACGCAGTATTTT. Looking up the rest from reference TRBV13 and TRBJ2-3 gives the full variable domain: AAGVIQSPRHLIKEKRETATLKCYPIPRHDTVYWYQQGPGQDPQFLISFYEKMQSDKGSIPDRFSAQQFSDYHSELNMSSLELGDSALYFCASSPKREADTQYFGPGTRLTVL.

This chain uses TRBV19 with TRBJ1-5; no reliable D call. Germline V lookup: CDR1 LNHDA, CDR2 SQIVND (reference sequence). V lost 4 bases and J lost 5, with 12 bases in between. The CDR3 is 14 residues long. This CDR3 is CASSSVGSYQPQHF. Written as DNA, the CDR3 is TGTGCCAGTAGTAGTGTGGGCAGCTATCAGCCCCAGCATTTT.

The rearrangement links TRBV29-1 to TRBJ2-1; TRBD2 agrees at 9 bases. Germline V gene sequence: CDR1 SQVTM, CDR2 ANQGSEA. Trimming cost V 5 bases and J 4 bases; bases outside gene matches: 3. The CDR3 is 13 residues long. The CDR3 loop reads CSVKTSGYNEQFF. CDR3 nucleotide sequence: TGCAGCGTTAAGACTAGCGGATACAATGAGCAGTTCTTC.

This clone has just one count. The V and J genes are TRBV5-1 and TRBJ2-5, with TRBD1 matching 9 bases. CDR3 length equals 14 residues. Trimming removed 4 bases from V and 5 bases from J; junction bases left unmatched: 6. Germline CDR1 SGHRS, CDR2 YFSETQ. The CDR3 reads CASSLGTGTETQYF. DNA of the CDR3: TGCGCCAGCAGCCTAGGGACAGGGACGGAGACCCAGTACTTC.

The rearrangement uses TRBV27 and TRBJ2-1, with a possible D match to TRBD1 (6 bases). The germline V gene has CDR1 MNHEY and CDR2 SMNVEV (reference sequence). Trimming removed 4 bases at V and 4 bases at J, with 17 bases between. The CDR3 extends over 16 amino acids. The CDR3 protein is CASSSETGHRYNEQFF. In DNA, the CDR3 is TGTGCCAGCAGTTCAGAAACGGGACACCGTTACAATGAGCAGTTCTTC.

The V and J genes are TRBV25-1 and TRBJ2-1; 8 bases line up with TRBD2. The germline V gene encodes CDR1 MGHDK and CDR2 SYGVNS. The ends lost 0 bases at V and 3 bases at J; junction bases unmatched: 7. CDR3 size: 17 residues. CDR3 nucleotides: TGTGCCAGCAGTGAATATAGGCGGAGCGGGGGCTACAATGAGCAGTTCTTC. Its protein product is CASSEYRRSGGYNEQFF.